These 5 T cell receptor beta chains originate from one sample sequenced in a study of cytomegalovirus exposure and HLA in healthy donors. 60 Vbeta and 13 Jbeta primers were used in PCR. TCRdb's table, derived via immunoSEQ multiplex PCR, lists solely in-frame clones and lacks some. The table lists about 170,000 clones, approximately 77% of them singletons. Source material: PBMCs. These receptors came from a male donor in good health and CMV-seronegative.

The V call is TRBV27, the J call TRBJ1-1, with 11 bases lining up with TRBD1. The V and J ends lost 6 bases and 6 bases, in that order; junction bases with no gene match: 9. The CDR3 length is 15 residues. From germline, CDR1 is MNHEY and CDR2 SMNVEV (reference sequence). In nucleotides, the CDR3 is TGTGCCAGCAGCCCTAAGGACAGGGGGCAGGCTGAAGCTTTCTTT. Its protein is CASSPKDRGQAEAFF.

V gene TRBV5-8 combines with J gene TRBJ2-2, with no clear D. Germline V gene sequence: CDR1 SGHTS, CDR2 YDEGEE. CDR3 length: 12 amino acids. V was trimmed by 0 bases and J by 7 bases, leaving 4 bases between them. CDR3 region: CASSLAGGELFF. CDR3 DNA: TGTGCCAGCAGCTTGGCGGGCGGGGAGCTGTTTTTT.

To note about this clone: Other DNA sequences within the sample encode an identical CDR3. The chain employs TRBV5-1 and TRBJ1-5, with TRBD1 as a possible D gene (5 bases). V lost 4 bases and J lost 4, with 18 bases in between. Germline V gene sequence: CDR1 SGHRS, CDR2 YFSETQ. This CDR3 region has 16 residues. The CDR3 region is CASSLGHQGGNQPQHF. CDR3 bases: TGCGCCAGCAGCCTGGGTCACCAGGGAGGAAATCAGCCCCAGCATTTT.

The chain combines TRBV14 with TRBJ2-6; maybe TRBD1 (5 bases). The germline V gene has CDR1 SGHDN and CDR2 FVKESK. V was pared by 4 bases and J by 2 bases, with 12 bases between. This CDR3 is 16 amino acids long. In DNA, the CDR3 is TGTGCCAGCAGCCTCATTACAGGAGCTGGGGCCAACGTCCTGACTTTC. Translated, it gives CASSLITGAGANVLTF. Supplemented by reference TRBV14 and TRBJ2-6, the full variable domain reads EAGVTQFPSHSVIEKGQTVTLRCDPISGHDNLYWYRRVMGKEIKFLLHFVKESKQDESGMPNNRFLAERTGGTYSTLKVQPAELEDSGVYFCASSLITGAGANVLTFGAGSRLTVL.

The V call is TRBV5-1, the J call TRBJ2-7; possibly TRBD1 for D (5 bases). Germline CDR1 reads SGHRS; CDR2 reads YFSETQ. The CDR3 consists of 12 residues. The germline V and J ends were trimmed by 3 bases and 7 bases, with 11 bases remaining between them. This CDR3 reads CASSSQGWEQYF. Here the CDR3 DNA reads TGCGCCAGCAGCTCCCAGGGTTGGGAGCAGTACTTC.